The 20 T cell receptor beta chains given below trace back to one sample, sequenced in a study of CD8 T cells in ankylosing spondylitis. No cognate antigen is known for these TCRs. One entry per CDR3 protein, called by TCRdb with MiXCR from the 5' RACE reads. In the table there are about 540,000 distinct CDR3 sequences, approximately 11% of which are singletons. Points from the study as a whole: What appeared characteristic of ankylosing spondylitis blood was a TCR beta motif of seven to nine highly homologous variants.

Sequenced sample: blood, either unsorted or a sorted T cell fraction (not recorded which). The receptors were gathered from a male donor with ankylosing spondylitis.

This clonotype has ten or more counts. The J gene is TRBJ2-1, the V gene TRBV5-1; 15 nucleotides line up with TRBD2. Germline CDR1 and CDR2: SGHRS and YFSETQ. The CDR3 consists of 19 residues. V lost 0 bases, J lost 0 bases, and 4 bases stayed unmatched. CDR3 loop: CASSLGTSGRASSYNEQFF. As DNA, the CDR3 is TGCGCCAGCAGCTTGGGGACTAGCGGGAGGGCGAGCTCCTACAATGAGCAGTTCTTC.

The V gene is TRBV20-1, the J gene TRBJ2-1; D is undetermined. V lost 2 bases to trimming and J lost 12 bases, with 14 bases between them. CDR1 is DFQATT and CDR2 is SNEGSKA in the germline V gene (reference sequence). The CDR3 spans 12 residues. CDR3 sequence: CSARLPEIVQFF. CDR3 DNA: TGCAGTGCTAGATTACCCGAGATTGTGCAGTTCTTC.

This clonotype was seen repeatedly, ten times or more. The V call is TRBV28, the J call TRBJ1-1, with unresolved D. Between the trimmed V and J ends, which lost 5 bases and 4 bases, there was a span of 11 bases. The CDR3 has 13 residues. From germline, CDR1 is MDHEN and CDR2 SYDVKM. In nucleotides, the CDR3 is TGTGCCAGCAGTCCTCGCCGGAGCACTGAAGCTTTCTTT. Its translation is CASSPRRSTEAFF. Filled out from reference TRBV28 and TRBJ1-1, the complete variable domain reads DVKVTQSSRYLVKRTGEKVFLECVQDMDHENMFWYRQDPGLGLRLIYFSYDVKMKEKGDIPEGYSVSREKKERFSLILESASTNQTSMYLCASSPRRSTEAFFGQGTRLTVV.

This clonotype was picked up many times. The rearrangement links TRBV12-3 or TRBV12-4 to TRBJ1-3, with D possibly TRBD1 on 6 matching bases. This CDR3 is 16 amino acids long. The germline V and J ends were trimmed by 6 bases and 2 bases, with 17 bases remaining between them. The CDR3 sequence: CASSPPDRTAGNTIYF. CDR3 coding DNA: TGTGCCAGCAGCCCCCCTGACAGGACTGCTGGAAACACCATATATTTT.

DNA of the CDR3: TGTGCCAGCAGTGATGGGACGGGATATAGCAATCAGCCCCAGCATTTT. Amino acid sequence: CASSDGTGYSNQPQHF. V gene TRBV6-1 combines with J gene TRBJ1-5, with D maybe TRBD1 (5 bases). CDR3 length: 16 amino acids. Trimming shortened V by 3 bases and J by 0 bases, and 12 bases separated the two germline ends. Per the germline V gene, CDR1 is MNHNS and CDR2 is SASEGT.

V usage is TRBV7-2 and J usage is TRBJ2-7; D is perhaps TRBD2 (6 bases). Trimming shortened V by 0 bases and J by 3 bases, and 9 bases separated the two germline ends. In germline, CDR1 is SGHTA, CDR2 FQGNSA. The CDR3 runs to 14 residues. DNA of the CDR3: TGTGCCAGCAGCTTAGCGTTGGGGGGCTACGAGCAGTACGTC. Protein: CASSLALGGYEQYV.

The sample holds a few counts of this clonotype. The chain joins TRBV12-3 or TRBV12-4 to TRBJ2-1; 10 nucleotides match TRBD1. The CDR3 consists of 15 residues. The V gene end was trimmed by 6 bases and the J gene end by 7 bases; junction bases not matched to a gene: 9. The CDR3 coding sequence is TGTGCCAGCAGAAGCCGGGACAGGGGACCTAATGAGCAGTTCTTC. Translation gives CASRSRDRGPNEQFF.

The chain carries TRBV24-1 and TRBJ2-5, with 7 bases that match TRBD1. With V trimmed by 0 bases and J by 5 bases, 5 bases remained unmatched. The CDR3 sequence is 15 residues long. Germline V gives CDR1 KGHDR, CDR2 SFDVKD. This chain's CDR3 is CATSDLRDSLETQYF. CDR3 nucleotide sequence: TGTGCCACCAGTGATTTGAGGGACAGTCTTGAGACCCAGTACTTC.

The CDR3 sequence is CASSDPLGVSSGRDLNEQFF. The CDR3 nucleotides read TGTGCCAGCAGTGACCCCCTCGGGGTGAGTAGCGGGAGAGATTTGAATGAGCAGTTCTTC. The rearrangement links TRBV25-1 to TRBJ2-1, with TRBD2 matching 9 bases. V trimming: 3 bases; J trimming: 7 bases; junction bases outside the gene matches: 22. The CDR3 is 20 amino acids. The V gene's germline CDR1 is MGHDK and CDR2 SYGVNS.

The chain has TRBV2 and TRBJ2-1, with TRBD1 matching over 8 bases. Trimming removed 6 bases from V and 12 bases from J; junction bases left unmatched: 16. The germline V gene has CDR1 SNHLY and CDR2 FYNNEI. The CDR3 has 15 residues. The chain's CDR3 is CASSPGQGANDGQFF. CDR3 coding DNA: TGTGCCAGCAGCCCTGGACAGGGAGCAAATGACGGGCAGTTCTTC.

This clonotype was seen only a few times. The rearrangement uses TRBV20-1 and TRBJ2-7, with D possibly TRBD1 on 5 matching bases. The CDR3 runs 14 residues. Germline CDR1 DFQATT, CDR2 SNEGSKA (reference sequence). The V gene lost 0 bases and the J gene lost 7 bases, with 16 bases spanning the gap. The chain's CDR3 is CSARDGSQGWEQYV. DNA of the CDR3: TGCAGTGCTAGAGATGGTTCGCAGGGTTGGGAGCAGTACGTC.

Written as DNA, the CDR3 is TGTGCCAGCAGTGAATACAGGGCTAACTATGGCTACACCTTC. As protein: CASSEYRANYGYTF. The V gene is TRBV6-1, the J gene TRBJ1-2; TRBD1 is a possible D gene (6 bases). Trimming removed 2 bases from V and 0 bases from J, with 7 bases in between. This CDR3 spans 14 amino acids. The germline CDR1 and CDR2 sequences are MNHNS and SASEGT.

The CDR3: CASNWGQGLGNEEQFF. The CDR3 region has the DNA TGTGCCAGCAACTGGGGACAGGGGTTAGGTAACGAAGAGCAGTTCTTC. This rearrangement joins TRBV2 to TRBJ2-1, with 10 bases aligning to TRBD1. Per germline, CDR1 SNHLY and CDR2 FYNNEI. Trimming at V came to 7 bases and at J to 10 bases, leaving 16 bases not matched to a gene. The CDR3 is 16 amino acids.

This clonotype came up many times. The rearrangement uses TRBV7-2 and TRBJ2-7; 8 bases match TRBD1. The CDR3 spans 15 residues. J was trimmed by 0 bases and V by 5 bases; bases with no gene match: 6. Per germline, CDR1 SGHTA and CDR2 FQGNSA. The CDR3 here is CASSREDRGSYEQYF. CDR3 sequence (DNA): TGTGCCAGCAGCCGAGAAGACAGGGGCTCCTACGAGCAGTACTTC.

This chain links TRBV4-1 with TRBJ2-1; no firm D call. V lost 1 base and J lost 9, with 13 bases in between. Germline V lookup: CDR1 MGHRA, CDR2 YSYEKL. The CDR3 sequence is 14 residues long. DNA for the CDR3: TGCGCCAGCAGCCAAGTACCCCCCCATCCTGAGCAGTTCTTC. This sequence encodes CASSQVPPHPEQFF.

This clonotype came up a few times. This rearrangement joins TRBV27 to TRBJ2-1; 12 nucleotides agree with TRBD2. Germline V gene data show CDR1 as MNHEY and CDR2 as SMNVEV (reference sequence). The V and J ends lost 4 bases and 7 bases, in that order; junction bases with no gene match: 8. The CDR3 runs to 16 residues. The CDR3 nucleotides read TGTGCCAGCAGTTCACCTAGCGGGAGGGATGGGAATGAGCAGTTCTTC. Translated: CASSSPSGRDGNEQFF.

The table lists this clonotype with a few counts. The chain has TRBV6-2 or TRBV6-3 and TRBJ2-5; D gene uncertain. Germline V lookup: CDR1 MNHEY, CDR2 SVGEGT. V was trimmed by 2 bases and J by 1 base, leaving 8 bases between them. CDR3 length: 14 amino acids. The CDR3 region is CASSYGGSQETQYF. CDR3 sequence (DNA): TGTGCCAGCAGTTACGGCGGAAGCCAAGAGACCCAGTACTTC.

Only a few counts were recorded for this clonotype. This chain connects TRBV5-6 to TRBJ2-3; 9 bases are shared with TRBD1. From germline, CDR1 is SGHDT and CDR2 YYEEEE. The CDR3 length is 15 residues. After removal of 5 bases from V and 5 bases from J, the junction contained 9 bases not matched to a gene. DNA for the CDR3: TGTGCCAGCAGTCGCGACAGGGGGGGCAAAGATACGCAGTATTTT. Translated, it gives CASSRDRGGKDTQYF.

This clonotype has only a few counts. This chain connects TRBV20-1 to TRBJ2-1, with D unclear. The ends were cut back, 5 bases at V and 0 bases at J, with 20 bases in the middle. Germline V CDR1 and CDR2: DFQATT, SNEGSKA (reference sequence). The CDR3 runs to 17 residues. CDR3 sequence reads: CSASLTSSKSSYNEQFF. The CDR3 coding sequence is TGCAGTGCTTCTCTTACCTCCTCGAAAAGCTCCTACAATGAGCAGTTCTTC.

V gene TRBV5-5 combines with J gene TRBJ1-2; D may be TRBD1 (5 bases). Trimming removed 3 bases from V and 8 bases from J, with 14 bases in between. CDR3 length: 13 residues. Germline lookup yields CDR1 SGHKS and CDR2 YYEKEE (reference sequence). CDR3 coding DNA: TGTGCCAGCAGCTGGGTGGGGGAATACGGCTACACCTTC. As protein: CASSWVGEYGYTF.